One sample yielded the 24 T cell receptor beta chains listed below, sequenced in a study of CD8 T cells in Susac syndrome. RNA totalling roughly 0.5 to 1 ug underwent reverse transcription with random hexamers. Using its own MiXCR run on the immunoSEQ multiplex PCR reads, TCRdb lists one record per CDR3 protein. Found here are tens of thousands of distinct CDR3 sequences, approximately 90% of them singletons; the top ten hold roughly 0.2%. Sequenced input: CD8+ T cells from PBMCs. These receptors were obtained from a human donor in good health.

This chain links TRBV2 with TRBJ2-5, with D perhaps matching TRBD2 (7 bases). There are 16 residues in the CDR3. V lost 7 bases, J lost 3 bases, and 21 bases lay in between. Germline V gene sequence: CDR1 SNHLY, CDR2 FYNNEI. CDR3 nucleotides: TGTGCCAGCAACGGGGGGACGCCTAAGGGGGAAGAGACCCAGTACTTC. Its translation: CASNGGTPKGEETQYF.

CDR3 nucleotide sequence: TGTGCCATCAGTGAGTCAGGGGGCGAGACCCAGTACTTC. This encodes CAISESGGETQYF. The chain is built from TRBV10-3 and TRBJ2-5; 7 bases align to TRBD1. Germline trimming cut 0 bases from V and 5 bases from J; bases unmatched to any gene: 0. Germline CDR1 and CDR2: ENHRY and SYGVKD. The length of the CDR3 is 13 residues.

The rearrangement uses TRBV7-9 and TRBJ2-2; D possibly corresponds to TRBD2 (7 bases). The CDR3 runs to 12 residues. The ends were cut back, 11 bases at V and 4 bases at J, with 11 bases in the middle. Germline V gene lookup returns CDR1 SEHNR and CDR2 FQNEAQ (reference sequence). CDR3 nucleotide sequence: TGTGCCGGACGGGGGGCCACCGGGGAGCTGTTTTTT. It translates to CAGRGATGELFF.

The rearrangement uses TRBV27 and TRBJ1-1; 9 bases align to TRBD1. V was clipped by 3 bases and J by 4 bases; unmatched bases: 3. The germline V gene encodes CDR1 MNHEY and CDR2 SMNVEV (reference sequence). CDR3 length equals 14 residues. The CDR3 DNA sequence: TGTGCCAGCAGTTTCCGGACAGGGGTCACTGAAGCTTTCTTT. This gives the protein CASSFRTGVTEAFF.

CDR3 nucleotides: TGTGCCAGCAGCTTGAAGTGGGGGGCCCTTGAGCAGTTCTTC. Translated: CASSLKWGALEQFF. The chain carries TRBV5-8 and TRBJ2-1; D may be TRBD1 or TRBD2 (6 bases each). V lost 1 base and J lost 9, with 14 bases in between. There are 14 residues in the CDR3. Germline loops: CDR1 SGHTS, CDR2 YDEGEE.

The chain joins TRBV6-5 to TRBJ2-5; D ambiguous. Germline CDR1 and CDR2: MNHEY and SVGAGI. The CDR3 covers 14 residues. V was pared by 5 bases and J by 4 bases, with 14 bases between. CDR3 DNA sequence: TGTGCCAGCAGTCCCCGAATCGGCCGAGAGACCCAGTACTTC. Translation: CASSPRIGRETQYF.

The rearrangement uses TRBV4-3 and TRBJ1-6; D is perhaps TRBD1 (5 bases). The germline gives CDR1 LGHNA, CDR2 YSLEER. Trimming stripped 0 bases from V and 6 bases from J, with 12 bases between. CDR3 size: 16 residues. The CDR3 spells CASSQDRSGRNSPLHF. The CDR3 DNA is TGCGCCAGCAGCCAAGATCGTTCGGGGCGTAATTCACCCCTCCACTTT.

V is TRBV5-6 and J is TRBJ2-5, with 8 bases identical to TRBD2. The trim removed 6 bases at V and 5 bases at J, leaving 12 bases unmatched. The CDR3 extends over 15 amino acids. Germline CDR1 is SGHDT and CDR2 is YYEEEE. The CDR3 reads CASNGAGGALETQYF. In DNA, the CDR3 is TGTGCCAGCAACGGGGCGGGGGGCGCTTTGGAGACCCAGTACTTC.

This sequence joins TRBV15 and TRBJ2-5; D is ambiguous. The V end lost 1 base, the J end lost 3 bases, and 6 bases lay between the germline ends. This CDR3 region has 13 residues. Germline V gives CDR1 LNHNV, CDR2 YYDKDF (reference sequence). The CDR3 DNA is TGTGCCACCAGCAGAGTTAATAAAGAGACCCAGTACTTC. Protein sequence: CATSRVNKETQYF.

V gene TRBV4-2 combines with J gene TRBJ2-7; no definite D call. CDR1 is LGHNA, CDR2 YNFKEQ, per germline. V gave up 0 bases and J gave up 1 base, with 7 bases separating them. The CDR3 has 14 amino acids. The CDR3 DNA reads TGTGCCAGCAGCCAAGATGGGGAATCCTACGAGCAGTACTTC. It is translated as CASSQDGESYEQYF.

CDR3 residues: CASSHREPSDTQYF. In nucleotides, the CDR3 is TGTGCCAGCAGCCACAGGGAGCCCTCAGATACGCAGTATTTT. This chain connects TRBV11-2 to TRBJ2-3; perhaps TRBD1 as D (6 bases). There are 14 residues in the CDR3. Trimming removed 5 bases at V and 4 bases at J, with 13 bases between. CDR1 and CDR2 from the germline V gene are SGHAT and FQNNGV. Looking up the rest from reference TRBV11-2 and TRBJ2-3 gives the full variable domain: EAGVAQSPRYKIIEKRQSVAFWCNPISGHATLYWYQQILGQGPKLLIQFQNNGVVDDSQLPKDRFSAERLKGVDSTLKIQPAKLEDSAVYLCASSHREPSDTQYFGPGTRLTVL.

This clonotype was observed a few times. This CDR3 reads CASSSQDTYEQYF. In DNA form, the CDR3 reads TGTGCCAGCAGTTCACAGGACACCTACGAGCAGTACTTC. The chain recombines TRBV6-5 with TRBJ2-7, with D possibly matching TRBD1 (5 bases). In germline, CDR1 is MNHEY, CDR2 SVGAGI. Deletions cut 4 bases from V and 2 bases from J, with 9 bases between. CDR3 length: 13 amino acids.

The chain uses TRBV6-2 or TRBV6-3 and TRBJ2-7; D is undetermined. There are 12 residues in the CDR3. V was cut by 6 bases and J by 3 bases, with 9 bases left in between. Germline CDR1 reads MNHEY; CDR2 reads SVGEGT. CDR3 sequence (DNA): TGTGCCAGCAGATTGACCATCTACGAGCAGTACTTC. Translating it yields CASRLTIYEQYF.

The rearrangement uses TRBV9 and TRBJ2-1; 13 nucleotides agree with TRBD2. With 1 base clipped from V and 7 bases from J, the junction kept 11 bases outside the gene matches. The CDR3 contains 18 residues. CDR1 and CDR2 from the germline V gene are SGDLS and YYNGEE. CDR3 in amino acids: CASSVSGTSGGEGNEQFF. In DNA form, the CDR3 reads TGTGCCAGCAGCGTAAGCGGAACTAGCGGGGGGGAGGGTAATGAGCAGTTCTTC.

The rearrangement uses TRBV20-1 and TRBJ1-2; D perhaps matches TRBD1 (5 bases). This CDR3 has 17 residues. Germline CDR1 and CDR2: DFQATT and SNEGSKA (reference sequence). With 3 bases removed from V and 0 bases from J, the gap between germline ends came to 20 bases. CDR3 in amino acids: CSASRVWDQDSNYGYTF. CDR3 nucleotide sequence: TGCAGTGCTAGTCGGGTCTGGGACCAAGACTCTAACTATGGCTACACCTTC.

This clonotype is a singleton in its sample. V usage is TRBV28 and J usage is TRBJ1-5; TRBD1 matches at 8 bases. Trimming at V came to 5 bases and at J to 5 bases, leaving 8 bases not matched to a gene. The CDR3 runs 15 residues. Per germline, CDR1 MDHEN and CDR2 SYDVKM. CDR3 in DNA: TGTGCCAGCAGTCCACGTCAGGGGGCATATCAGCCCCAGCATTTT. Translation gives CASSPRQGAYQPQHF.

This clonotype came up a few times. The chain combines TRBV20-1 with TRBJ2-7; either TRBD1 or TRBD2 may supply D (6 bases each). CDR1 DFQATT and CDR2 SNEGSKA come from the germline V gene (reference sequence). Trimming pared 4 bases from V and 0 bases from J, leaving 10 bases between. The CDR3 is made up of 13 amino acids. The CDR3 sequence is CSAKGDSSYEQYF. CDR3 coding DNA: TGCAGTGCTAAGGGGGACTCCTCCTACGAGCAGTACTTC.

This chain links TRBV9 with TRBJ2-7; no definite D call. Germline CDR1 is SGDLS and CDR2 is YYNGEE. V was cut by 1 base and J by 2 bases, with 10 bases left in between. The CDR3 is 14 amino acids. This chain's CDR3 is CASSVFGDPYEQYF. CDR3 DNA: TGTGCCAGCAGCGTATTTGGAGACCCCTACGAGCAGTACTTC.

The chain links TRBV9 to TRBJ2-1; no definite D call. In germline, CDR1 is SGDLS, CDR2 YYNGEE. The CDR3 is 14 residues long. V was clipped by 3 bases and J by 2 bases, with 9 bases between them. The CDR3 reads CASSAAEPYNEQFF. CDR3 nucleotides: TGTGCCAGCAGCGCCGCCGAGCCCTACAATGAGCAGTTCTTC.

The V gene is TRBV7-3, the J gene TRBJ2-1; 7 nucleotides match TRBD1. The germline V gene encodes CDR1 SGHTA and CDR2 FQGTGA. The CDR3 sequence is 15 residues long. With V trimmed by 5 bases and J by 4 bases, 8 bases remained unmatched. CDR3 protein: CASSPRDSLYNEQFF. As DNA, the CDR3 is TGTGCCAGCAGCCCCCGGGACAGCCTTTACAATGAGCAGTTCTTC.

V is TRBV20-1 and J is TRBJ1-6; D is undetermined. V was clipped by 1 base and J by 0 bases, with 13 bases between them. CDR3 length: 17 amino acids. Germline V lookup: CDR1 DFQATT, CDR2 SNEGSKA (reference sequence). The CDR3 DNA reads as TGCAGTGCTAGAGGGCTATCCATGAGCTCCTATAATTCACCCCTCCACTTT. Its protein is CSARGLSMSSYNSPLHF.

This clonotype is a singleton in its sample. The rearrangement links TRBV12-3 or TRBV12-4 to TRBJ2-5; TRBD1 aligns across 7 bases. V shed 5 bases and J 5 bases; nucleotides not matched to a gene: 5. The CDR3 has 13 residues. The CDR3 loop is CASSPTGWETQYF. The CDR3 nucleotides are TGTGCCAGCAGTCCGACAGGGTGGGAGACCCAGTACTTC.

The gene calls are TRBV6-1 and TRBJ2-7; a weak D match, TRBD2 (6 bases). The V gene lost 7 bases and the J gene lost 1 base, with 17 bases spanning the gap. The germline V gene encodes CDR1 MNHNS and CDR2 SASEGT. There are 15 residues in the CDR3. This CDR3 reads CASMIRRGPSYEQYF. DNA for the CDR3: TGTGCCAGCATGATTCGGCGGGGCCCATCCTACGAGCAGTACTTC.

Notes on this clonotype: An end of the junction does not agree with germline; a read error may underlie this. The chain employs TRBV24-1 and TRBJ2-7; TRBD1 agrees at 8 bases. The CDR3 sequence is 13 residues long. Germline loops: CDR1 KGHDR, CDR2 SFDVKD. The DNA for the CDR3 is TGTGCCACCATGGACAGGGCCTCCAACGAGCAGTACTTC. This sequence encodes CATMDRASNEQYF.